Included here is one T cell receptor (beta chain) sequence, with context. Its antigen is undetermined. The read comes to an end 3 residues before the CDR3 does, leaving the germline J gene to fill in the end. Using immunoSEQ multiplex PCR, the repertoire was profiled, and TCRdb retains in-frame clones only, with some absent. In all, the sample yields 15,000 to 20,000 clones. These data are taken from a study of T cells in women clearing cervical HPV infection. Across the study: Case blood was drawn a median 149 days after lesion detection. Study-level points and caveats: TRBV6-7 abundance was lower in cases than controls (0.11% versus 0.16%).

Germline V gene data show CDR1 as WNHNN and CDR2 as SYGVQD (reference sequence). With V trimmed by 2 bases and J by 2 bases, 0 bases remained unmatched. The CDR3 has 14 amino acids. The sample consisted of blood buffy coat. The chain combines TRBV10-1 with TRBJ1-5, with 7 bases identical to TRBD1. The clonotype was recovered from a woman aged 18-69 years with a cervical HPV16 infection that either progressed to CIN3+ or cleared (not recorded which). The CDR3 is CASSEDRGNQPQHF. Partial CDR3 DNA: TGCGCCAGCAGTGAGGACAGGGGCAATCAGCCC.